This T cell receptor (beta chain) was captured in a study of blood T cell repertoires in COVID-19. The age range of participants was 18 to 89 years, with residence in about two dozen US areas. Participant reports of clinical history set cohort assignment. Symptom resolution, clearance, or two negative PCRs marked the recovered donors of Cohort 3. In the original processing: For nucleated cells, counts were estimated from reference gene primer amplification. The repertoire was sequenced with immunoSEQ multiplex PCR; TCRdb's copy has only in-frame clones and lacks some. The DNA was the basis for D and trimming; V, J and clone size are from that table. Found here are roughly 230,000 clones, about 80% of them singletons; the top ten hold roughly 3.2%. Trimming shortened V by 5 bases and J by 4 bases, and 12 bases separated the two germline ends. In germline, CDR1 is LNHNV, CDR2 YYDKDF (reference sequence). This CDR3 spans 13 amino acids.

This clone occurred once. This clonotype originated in a man in his forties or fifties who had recovered from COVID-19. The chain has TRBV15 and TRBJ2-7; TRBD1 is a possible D gene (5 bases). Sequenced sample: PBMCs or T cells enriched from blood (not recorded which). The CDR3, as DNA: TGTGCCACCAGCCCCGACAGAACTTACGAGCAGTACTTC. This encodes CATSPDRTYEQYF.